The 27 T cell receptor beta chains below come from one sample, sequenced in a study of CD8 T cells in ankylosing spondylitis. Study findings and constraints: Seemingly characteristic of ankylosing spondylitis blood was a TCR beta motif consisting of under ten highly homologous variants.

The antigens for these receptors are not known. MiXCR was run by TCRdb on the 5' RACE reads, yielding one entry per CDR3 protein. The sample has fewer than 500,000 distinct CDR3 sequences; around 20% are singletons. The specimen was blood, either unsorted or a sorted T cell fraction (not recorded which). The receptors come from a male donor with ankylosing spondylitis.

This clonotype was found a few times. CDR3 sequence: CASSMTGTPGTDTQYF. CDR3 DNA sequence: TGCGCCAGCAGTATGACCGGGACACCAGGTACAGATACGCAGTATTTT. This chain connects TRBV5-1 to TRBJ2-3; the D gene is possibly TRBD1 (6 bases). CDR3 length: 16 residues. Germline values: CDR1 SGHRS, CDR2 YFSETQ. With 5 bases removed from V and 3 bases from J, the gap between germline ends came to 19 bases.

The rearrangement links TRBV30 to TRBJ1-6; D is unclear. CDR3 length: 14 amino acids. CDR1 is GTSNPN and CDR2 is SVGIG in the germline V gene (reference sequence). Trimming took off 5 bases at V and 12 bases at J, with 20 bases between the two ends. The CDR3 sequence: CAWFIPRMGEPLHF. CDR3 sequence (DNA): TGTGCCTGGTTCATTCCTCGTATGGGTGAACCCCTCCACTTT.

The chain joins TRBV6-1 to TRBJ1-5; D gene ambiguous. Germline CDR1 is MNHNS and CDR2 is SASEGT. The ends were cut back, 6 bases at V and 2 bases at J, with 17 bases in the middle. The CDR3 is made up of 16 amino acids. The CDR3 loop is CASSFAGLEGNQPQHF. The CDR3, as DNA: TGTGCCAGCAGCTTCGCGGGCCTGGAGGGCAATCAGCCCCAGCATTTT.

This clonotype was recorded a few times. The chain carries TRBV5-1 and TRBJ2-7; perhaps D is TRBD1 or TRBD2 (5 bases each). Germline loops: CDR1 SGHRS, CDR2 YFSETQ. The length of the CDR3 is 13 residues. V lost 6 bases and J lost 4, with 14 bases in between. CDR3 residues: CASTFLEGYEQYF. CDR3 sequence (DNA): TGCGCCAGCACCTTTCTCGAGGGGTACGAGCAGTACTTC.

The chain recombines TRBV9 with TRBJ2-2, with D uncertain. The CDR3 runs to 15 residues. The V gene lost 0 bases and the J gene lost 6 bases, with 12 bases spanning the gap. Per the germline V gene, CDR1 is SGDLS and CDR2 is YYNGEE. The CDR3 DNA sequence: TGTGCCAGCAGCGTAGTGTCAGCTTTCGCCGGGGAGCTGTTTTTT. It specifies CASSVVSAFAGELFF.

The sample holds a few counts of this clonotype. For the CDR3, the DNA is TGCGCCAGCAGCCAAGAGACCGGGAGGGAGCAGTACTTC. This translates into CASSQETGREQYF. The chain is built from TRBV4-1 and TRBJ2-7; 7 bases are a match to TRBD2. The germline V gene encodes CDR1 MGHRA and CDR2 YSYEKL. J gave up 7 bases and V 0 bases, and 3 bases lay outside the gene matches. The CDR3 loop spans 13 amino acids.

The rearrangement joins TRBV11-3 to TRBJ1-3, with 8 positions matching TRBD1. Germline loops: CDR1 SGHNT, CDR2 YENEEA. This CDR3 comprises 16 residues. The trim removed 6 bases at V and 4 bases at J, leaving 11 bases unmatched. DNA of the CDR3: TGTGCCAGCAGGAGCTCCTCAGGGGGCGCGGGAAACACCATATATTTT. This codes for CASRSSSGGAGNTIYF.

In this sample, this clonotype turned up a few times. The chain joins TRBV2 to TRBJ2-5; a weak D match, TRBD2 (6 bases). Germline values: CDR1 SNHLY, CDR2 FYNNEI. V was trimmed by 7 bases and J by 3 bases, leaving 12 bases between them. The CDR3 spans 13 residues. This chain's CDR3 is CASNFGGEETQYF. CDR3 sequence (DNA): TGTGCCAGCAACTTTGGAGGGGAAGAGACCCAGTACTTC.

The chain links TRBV20-1 to TRBJ2-6, with TRBD2 as a possible D gene (5 bases). V was trimmed by 6 bases and J by 3 bases, leaving 18 bases between them. Germline V lookup: CDR1 DFQATT, CDR2 SNEGSKA (reference sequence). The CDR3 has 16 residues. Here the CDR3 DNA reads TGCAGTGCCCTAGCCCCGTTGGCGGGTGGGGCCAACGTCCTGACTTTC. This sequence encodes CSALAPLAGGANVLTF.

This chain uses TRBV19 with TRBJ1-1; 8 nucleotides line up with TRBD1. The germline gives CDR1 LNHDA, CDR2 SQIVND (reference sequence). Losses at the gene ends were 2 bases for V and 2 bases for J; bases not matched to a gene: 10. CDR3 size: 17 residues. CDR3 DNA sequence: TGTGCCAGTAGTATATCAGGGGGCGCGTTAGGAAACACTGAAGCTTTCTTT. Translating it yields CASSISGGALGNTEAFF.

Ten or more counts support this clonotype. The gene calls are TRBV20-1 and TRBJ1-5; D might be TRBD1 (5 bases). The CDR3 sequence is 13 residues long. V lost 5 bases, J lost 8 bases, and 16 bases lay in between. CDR1 and CDR2 (germline): DFQATT, SNEGSKA (reference sequence). This CDR3 reads CSAVSSIGEPQHF. In nucleotides, the CDR3 is TGCAGTGCTGTCTCTTCAATAGGGGAGCCCCAGCATTTT.

This clonotype was counted only a few times. The genes are TRBV19 and TRBJ1-1, with D tentatively TRBD1 (5 bases). Germline V gene lookup returns CDR1 LNHDA and CDR2 SQIVND (reference sequence). Trimming shortened V by 6 bases and J by 1 base, and 9 bases separated the two germline ends. The CDR3 runs 13 residues. The CDR3 DNA sequence: TGTGCCAGTAGGTCGACAGCGAACACTGAAGCTTTCTTT. Translation: CASRSTANTEAFF.

This clonotype has a handful of counts. The chain carries TRBV20-1 and TRBJ2-1, with 12 bases fitting TRBD2. The germline CDR1 and CDR2 sequences are DFQATT and SNEGSKA (reference sequence). V lost 3 bases and J lost 8; bases outside the gene matches: 2. This CDR3 has 13 amino acids. CDR3 coding DNA: TGCAGTGCTAGGGGACTAGCGGGCCATGAGCAGTTCTTC. Its translation: CSARGLAGHEQFF.

The gene calls are TRBV9 and TRBJ2-3; 8 bases agree with TRBD2. Trimming cost V 3 bases and J 6 bases; bases outside gene matches: 6. The germline V gene has CDR1 SGDLS and CDR2 YYNGEE. The CDR3 runs 14 residues. The CDR3 DNA reads as TGTGCCAGCAGCGGAGGACTAGCCCCTGATACGCAGTATTTT. Translated, it gives CASSGGLAPDTQYF.

In this sample, this clonotype turned up a few times. V is TRBV6-1 and J is TRBJ1-4; D is unclear. Trimming cost V 8 bases and J 8 bases, with 21 bases left between them. The CDR3 runs 15 residues. Germline loops: CDR1 MNHNS, CDR2 SASEGT. The CDR3 protein is CASVKHSAAEEKLFF. The CDR3 region has the DNA TGTGCCAGCGTAAAGCACTCAGCGGCCGAGGAAAAACTGTTTTTT.

This clonotype turned up a few times. This rearrangement joins TRBV10-3 to TRBJ1-1, with TRBD1 as a possible D gene (6 bases). The CDR3 is 13 amino acids. Trimming left V 1 base short and J 3 bases short, with 6 bases between. The germline V gene encodes CDR1 ENHRY and CDR2 SYGVKD. The CDR3 protein is CAISEYRDTEAFF. The DNA for the CDR3 is TGTGCCATCAGTGAGTACAGGGACACTGAAGCTTTCTTT.

The chain recombines TRBV27 with TRBJ1-2; perhaps TRBD1 as D (6 bases). The CDR3 loop spans 15 amino acids. In germline, CDR1 is MNHEY, CDR2 SMNVEV (reference sequence). V was cut by 0 bases and J by 2 bases, with 10 bases left in between. The CDR3 DNA follows: TGTGCCAGCAGTTTATCCGGACAGCCGAACTATGGCTACACCTTC. Its protein product is CASSLSGQPNYGYTF.

This clonotype was observed a few times. The chain recombines TRBV7-2 with TRBJ2-2; D ambiguous. Trimming left V 1 base short and J 4 bases short, with 10 bases between. CDR1 is SGHTA, CDR2 FQGNSA, per germline. CDR3 length: 15 residues. The CDR3 here is CASSLEVTRTGELFF. The CDR3 DNA reads as TGTGCCAGCAGCTTAGAGGTGACACGCACCGGGGAGCTGTTTTTT.

V and J are TRBV20-1 and TRBJ1-3, with TRBD1 matching over 11 bases. The CDR3 totals 14 residues. J lost 4 bases, V lost 3 bases, and 2 bases had no gene match. Germline V gene lookup returns CDR1 DFQATT and CDR2 SNEGSKA (reference sequence). In nucleotides, the CDR3 is TGCAGTGCTAGGGACAGGGGGCCGGGAAACACCATATATTTT. This codes for CSARDRGPGNTIYF.

The chain is built from TRBV20-1 and TRBJ1-2; a weak D match, TRBD1 (5 bases). Trimming took off 6 bases at V and 4 bases at J, with 15 bases between the two ends. The CDR3 sequence is 13 residues long. Germline CDR1 DFQATT, CDR2 SNEGSKA (reference sequence). CDR3 region: CSAPTVLRYGYTF. The CDR3 coding sequence is TGCAGTGCGCCGACAGTTCTTCGCTATGGCTACACCTTC.

The table lists this clonotype with many counts. The chain links TRBV5-1 to TRBJ2-1, with no clear D. CDR3 length: 14 amino acids. Deletions cut 2 bases from V and 4 bases from J, with 10 bases between. Germline CDR1 is SGHRS and CDR2 is YFSETQ. CDR3 sequence (DNA): TGCGCCAGCAGCTTAAGGGCCGGGTACAATGAGCAGTTCTTC. This sequence encodes CASSLRAGYNEQFF.

The genes are TRBV5-1 and TRBJ2-7; TRBD2 aligns across 7 bases. The CDR3 has 16 residues. The germline V gene encodes CDR1 SGHRS and CDR2 YFSETQ. The V and J ends lost 4 bases and 3 bases, in that order; junction bases with no gene match: 13. The CDR3 region has the DNA TGCGCCAGCAGCCCCCTGGCTAGCGGTACGATCTACGAGCAGTACTTC. Translation: CASSPLASGTIYEQYF.

CDR3: CASRLAGGQTSGTSTDTQYF. CDR3 coding DNA: TGCGCCAGCCGACTAGCGGGAGGCCAGACCTCCGGAACTAGCACAGATACGCAGTATTTT. The chain carries TRBV5-1 and TRBJ2-3; 13 nucleotides line up with TRBD2. The CDR3 spans 20 residues. V lost 7 bases and J lost 0; bases outside the gene matches: 17. The V gene's germline CDR1 is SGHRS and CDR2 YFSETQ.

This clonotype showed up just a few times. J is TRBJ2-7 and V is TRBV18, with 7 nucleotides matching TRBD1. CDR1 and CDR2 (germline): KGHSH, LQKENI. The CDR3 length is 13 residues. The ends lost 8 bases at V and 2 bases at J; junction bases unmatched: 6. The CDR3 nucleotides are TGTGCCAGCACCAGGGACAGCACCTACGAGCAGTACTTC. It codes for CASTRDSTYEQYF.

CDR3 bases: TGCGCCAGCAGCCCGGGACAGGGTGACACCGGGGAGCTGTTTTTT. Protein product: CASSPGQGDTGELFF. This chain uses TRBV4-3 with TRBJ2-2; 9 bases map to TRBD1. The V gene end was trimmed by 4 bases and the J gene end by 3 bases; junction bases not matched to a gene: 3. This CDR3 contains 15 residues. The germline gives CDR1 LGHNA, CDR2 YSLEER.

This clonotype was seen a handful of times. The chain couples TRBV5-1 to TRBJ2-7, with a weak D call TRBD1 (5 bases). Trimming shortened V by 0 bases and J by 9 bases, and 16 bases separated the two germline ends. Germline V lookup: CDR1 SGHRS, CDR2 YFSETQ. CDR3 length equals 14 residues. In DNA form, the CDR3 reads TGCGCCAGCAGCTTGGATGCAGGGAAAACGGTGCAGTACTTC. It specifies CASSLDAGKTVQYF.

The chain employs TRBV4-1 and TRBJ1-6, with 8 nucleotides matching TRBD1. From germline, CDR1 is MGHRA and CDR2 YSYEKL. V lost 6 bases, J lost 10 bases, and 17 bases stayed unmatched. CDR3 length equals 17 residues. The CDR3: CASSPATRTGRRSPLHF. The CDR3 DNA sequence: TGCGCCAGCAGTCCTGCTACAAGGACAGGGCGCCGATCACCCCTCCACTTT.